A few counts support the clone carrying this T cell receptor (beta chain). This record comes from a study of patients and donors after allogeneic stem cell transplantation. TCRdb itself ran the RT-PCR reads through MiXCR, one entry per CDR3 protein. The sample includes around 82,000 distinct CDR3 sequences, just under 5% seen only once; the top ten take about 2.8%. This CDR3 contains 14 residues. V shed 5 bases and J shed 3 bases, with 16 bases lying between them. CDR1 is DFQATT, CDR2 SNEGSKA, per germline (reference sequence). The material sequenced was blood, either unsorted or a sorted T cell fraction (not recorded which). This TCR derives from a human donor who was either an allogeneic HSCT recipient or a stem cell or donor lymphocyte infusion donor (not recorded which). It is not recorded whose cells these are; they may come from a transplant donor. V is TRBV20-1 and J is TRBJ1-2, with D possibly being TRBD1 (5 bases). In DNA form, the CDR3 reads TGCAGTGCTCGAAATACTCAGGGAGACTATGGCTACACCTTC. Protein product: CSARNTQGDYGYTF.